This is a list of T cell receptor beta chains from one sample in a study of CD4 T cell repertoires in COVID-19. Clones were read by immunoSEQ multiplex PCR, and TCRdb kept only the in-frame ones, dropping some. The table has tens of thousands of clones, around 90% seen once. The sequencing used central memory CD4+ T cells from blood, collected before the COVID-19 pandemic. These receptors originate from a human donor who had COVID-19. CDR3s include the opening cysteine and the closing phenylalanine or tryptophan. D genes are given only for firm matches.

V: TRBV6-6
J: TRBJ2-7
D: TRBD2
CDR3: CASSYAGGRANEQYF

V: TRBV28
J: TRBJ2-7
D: TRBD1
CDR3: CASSLSGRGMVWQYF

V: TRBV13
J: TRBJ1-2
D: NA
CDR3: CASSQDRQANYGYTF

V: TRBV21-1
J: TRBJ1-1
D: NA
CDR3: CATPRDRGPSGTEAFF

V: TRBV9
J: TRBJ2-1
D: TRBD1
CDR3: CASSGPGGAKGHEQFF

V: TRBV2
J: TRBJ2-2
D: TRBD2
CDR3: CASRLTSGGGGELFF

V: TRBV6-6
J: TRBJ1-3
D: NA
CDR3: CASSSPDRGSGNTIYF

V: TRBV7-2
J: TRBJ2-2
D: TRBD1
CDR3: CASSLRDRAPGELFF

V: TRBV30
J: TRBJ2-7
D: TRBD2
CDR3: CAWRSTSGLYEQYF

V: TRBV5-1
J: TRBJ1-2
D: NA
CDR3: CASSLDAEGYGYTF

V: TRBV4-1
J: TRBJ2-7
D: TRBD2
CDR3: CASSRLPTPRLAPTYEQYF

V: TRBV11-1
J: TRBJ2-7
D: NA
CDR3: CASSFNQGSYEQYF

V: TRBV2
J: TRBJ1-1
D: TRBD1
CDR3: CASRKNRGEEAFF

V: TRBV29-1
J: TRBJ2-5
D: TRBD2
CDR3: CSVEGGLAGGPSGETQYF

V: TRBV18
J: TRBJ1-4
D: TRBD1
CDR3: CASSPLIQGALNEKLFF

V: TRBV19
J: TRBJ2-7
D: NA
CDR3: CASSQGGRAGGEQYF

V: TRBV6-6
J: TRBJ2-1
D: TRBD2
CDR3: CASTSGDYNEQFF

V: TRBV29-1
J: TRBJ2-1
D: NA
CDR3: CSATVGGDNEQFF

V: TRBV7-8
J: TRBJ2-1
D: NA
CDR3: CASCASRGLQQFF

V: TRBV6-5
J: TRBJ2-1
D: TRBD2
CDR3: CASSRSGSRNEQFF

V: TRBV5-1
J: TRBJ2-3
D: TRBD2
CDR3: CASSLALAGAADTQYF

V: TRBV2
J: TRBJ1-1
D: TRBD1
CDR3: CASRRGQGNTEAFF

V: TRBV10-3
J: TRBJ2-3
D: NA
CDR3: CAIRQGASTDTQYF

V: TRBV29-1
J: TRBJ2-7
D: TRBD1
CDR3: CSVEVNWDRGYEQYF

V: TRBV28
J: TRBJ1-2
D: NA
CDR3: CASSLWAGRSGYTF

V: TRBV9
J: TRBJ2-1
D: TRBD2
CDR3: CASSVEASGDNEQFF

V: TRBV6-5
J: TRBJ2-3
D: NA
CDR3: CASRLLPRADTQYF

V: TRBV19
J: TRBJ1-2
D: NA
CDR3: CASSIDRNYGYTF

V: TRBV19
J: TRBJ2-3
D: NA
CDR3: CASSIGPGKADTQYF

V: TRBV14
J: TRBJ2-7
D: NA
CDR3: CASSHLSRTDAYEQYF

V: TRBV27
J: TRBJ2-3
D: TRBD1
CDR3: CASSPDRVVADTQYF

V: TRBV28
J: TRBJ1-2
D: NA
CDR3: CASRWLGGYTF

V: TRBV5-1
J: TRBJ1-4
D: TRBD1
CDR3: CASSSGTGGLANEKLFF

V: TRBV28
J: TRBJ1-2
D: NA
CDR3: CASSSPTGVYGYTF

V: TRBV6-1
J: TRBJ1-4
D: TRBD1
CDR3: CASSVLGQGELFF

V: TRBV12-5
J: TRBJ2-3
D: NA
CDR3: CASGHGSTDTQYF

V: TRBV28
J: TRBJ2-5
D: NA
CDR3: CASSTRTAQETQYF

V: TRBV6-4
J: TRBJ2-3
D: TRBD2
CDR3: CASSPAGNTDTQYF

V: TRBV11-2
J: TRBJ2-7
D: TRBD2
CDR3: CASREKRESREQYF

V: TRBV28
J: TRBJ2-2
D: NA
CDR3: CASSLWSVRGAADTGELFF

V: TRBV21-1
J: TRBJ2-2
D: NA
CDR3: CASYTGLTGELFF

V: TRBV10-1
J: TRBJ1-6
D: NA
CDR3: CASSRTVGSPLHF

V: TRBV30
J: TRBJ2-2
D: NA
CDR3: CASGGGVNTGELFF

V: TRBV19
J: TRBJ2-2
D: TRBD2
CDR3: CASTRLAGGLNTGELFF

V: TRBV5-4
J: TRBJ2-7
D: TRBD2
CDR3: CASSSPPGLAGNNYEQYF

V: TRBV7-2
J: TRBJ2-1
D: NA
CDR3: CASSLGLGFYNEQFF

V: TRBV5-1
J: TRBJ1-2
D: NA
CDR3: CASSLGTGMDGYTF